This T cell receptor (beta chain) was sequenced for a study of T cells in Graves' hyperthyroidism and ophthalmopathy. Amplification of TCR beta CDR3 regions was performed using RNA transcripts as template. HTBI primers drove first-round RT-PCR of the TCR CDR3. TCRdb redid the calling of the multiplex PCR reads with MiXCR, one entry per CDR3 protein. The profile shows roughly 380,000 distinct CDR3 sequences, about 15% of them singletons. Per the germline V gene, CDR1 is SGHVS and CDR2 is FQNEAQ. Trimming took 1 base from V and 3 from J, leaving 12 bases between them. The CDR3 is 15 amino acids. This clonotype was detected ten times or more. Calling Graves' hyperthyroidism stable meant ophthalmopathy did not progress within 18 months. Newly diagnosed hyperthyroidism patients aged 18 to 65 years had disease lasting under 2 months.

The chain is built from TRBV7-8 and TRBJ2-5; D is ambiguous. The sequenced sample was blood. This receptor was taken from a woman in her sixties with Graves' hyperthyroidism. In nucleotides, the CDR3 is TGTGCCAGCAGCTTAGGCCCCCCTGCCAAAGAGACCCAGTACTTC. Translated, it gives CASSLGPPAKETQYF.